This T cell receptor (beta chain) was sequenced in a study of blood T cell repertoires in COVID-19. Background on the study: Sample material is recorded as cDNA or gDNA derived from T cells, B-cell-depleted T cells, or PBMCs.

This clone showed up just once. The CDR3 loop spans 16 amino acids. Unmatched junction bases numbered 8, after V lost 2 bases and J lost 8 bases. In germline, CDR1 is SGHNT, CDR2 YYREEE (reference sequence). In the authors' workflow: Reference gene primers were amplified, and this amplification served to estimate nucleated cell counts. TCRdb's copy holds only in-frame clones and misses some; the assay was immunoSEQ multiplex PCR. The V and J calls and the clone size are those of that table, but D and trimming were determined from the DNA. The sample holds 24,000 or so clones, 65% to 90% seen once. The clonotype comes from an elderly woman with acute or convalescent COVID-19. Source material: peripheral blood. The J gene is TRBJ2-2, the V gene TRBV5-4; 11 bases align to TRBD2. The CDR3 reads CASSFVAGGPTGELFF. The DNA for the CDR3 is TGTGCCAGCAGCTTTGTAGCGGGAGGGCCGACGGGGGAGCTGTTTTTT.